This TCR beta chain was retrieved from a study of long-term antiretroviral therapy in people with HIV. Findings and limits, study-wide: Controls had broader CDR3 length ranges than HIV repertoires did.

Runs used v3.0 of the immunoSEQ assay and were done at survey level. Libraries were prepared by immunoSEQ multiplex PCR; TCRdb keeps only in-frame clonotypes and omits some of them. Of under 30,000 clones in the sample, 85% to 95% were seen once. Of note for this clone: Its target is not known.

The CDR3 is made up of 11 amino acids. Per the germline V gene, CDR1 is SQVTM and CDR2 is ANQGSEA. Trimming shortened V by 7 bases and J by 4 bases, and 10 bases separated the two germline ends. J is TRBJ1-1 and V is TRBV29-1; unclear D gene. The sequence derives from a woman aged 45-65 years with HIV. Sequenced here: unsorted PBMCs, sampled just over 4.8 years after starting antiretroviral therapy. The CDR3 protein is CSDLDITEAFF. CDR3 DNA sequence: TGCAGCGATTTAGACATCACTGAAGCTTTCTTT.